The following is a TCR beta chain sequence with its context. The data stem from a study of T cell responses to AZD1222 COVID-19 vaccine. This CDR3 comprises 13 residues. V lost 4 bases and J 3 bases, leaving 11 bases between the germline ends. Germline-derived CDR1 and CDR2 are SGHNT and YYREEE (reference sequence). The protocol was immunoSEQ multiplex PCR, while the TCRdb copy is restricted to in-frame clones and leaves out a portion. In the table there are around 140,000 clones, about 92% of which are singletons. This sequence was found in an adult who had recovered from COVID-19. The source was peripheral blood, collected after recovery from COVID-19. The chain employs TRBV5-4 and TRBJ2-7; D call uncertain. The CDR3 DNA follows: TGTGCCAGCAGCCCGGGTAGTGGCTACGAGCAGTACTTC. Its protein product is CASSPGSGYEQYF.